The sequence of this T cell receptor beta chain was determined in a study of Graves' ophthalmopathy and Graves' hyperthyroidism. Amplification targeted the TCR beta CDR3 regions, with RNA transcripts as the source material. Second-round multiplex PCR followed a first-round RT-PCR using HTBI primers. MiXCR was run by TCRdb on the multiplex PCR reads, yielding one entry per CDR3 protein. Of about 740,000 distinct CDR3 sequences in the sample, around 40% were seen once. Germline V gene lookup returns CDR1 SGHAT and CDR2 FQNNGV. CDR3 length equals 13 residues. This clonotype was found many times. A read error may account for a junction end that differs from germline.

This receptor was identified in an adult man with Graves' ophthalmopathy. The chain has TRBV11-2 and TRBJ1-6; D is uncertain. The specimen was peripheral blood. CDR3 in amino acids: CASSLEPDSPLHF. CDR3 nucleotide sequence: TGTGCCAGCAGCCTAGAACCGGATTCACCCCTCCACTTT.